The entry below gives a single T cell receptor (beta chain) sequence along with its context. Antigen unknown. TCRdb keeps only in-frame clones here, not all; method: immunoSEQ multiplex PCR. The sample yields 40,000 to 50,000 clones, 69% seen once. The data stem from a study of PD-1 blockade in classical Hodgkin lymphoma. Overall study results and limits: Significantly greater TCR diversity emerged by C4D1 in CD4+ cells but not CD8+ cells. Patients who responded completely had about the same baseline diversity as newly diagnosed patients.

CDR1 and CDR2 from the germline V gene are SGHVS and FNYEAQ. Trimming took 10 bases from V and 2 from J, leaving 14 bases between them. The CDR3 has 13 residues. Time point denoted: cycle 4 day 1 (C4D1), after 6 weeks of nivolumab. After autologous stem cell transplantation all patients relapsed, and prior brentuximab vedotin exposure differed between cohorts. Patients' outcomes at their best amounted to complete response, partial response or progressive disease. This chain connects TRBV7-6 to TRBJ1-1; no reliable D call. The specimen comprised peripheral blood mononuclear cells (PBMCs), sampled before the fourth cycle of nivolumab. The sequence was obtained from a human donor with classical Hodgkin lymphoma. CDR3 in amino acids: CATSDGVNTEAFF. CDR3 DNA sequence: TGTGCCACCTCCGACGGAGTTAACACTGAAGCTTTCTTT.